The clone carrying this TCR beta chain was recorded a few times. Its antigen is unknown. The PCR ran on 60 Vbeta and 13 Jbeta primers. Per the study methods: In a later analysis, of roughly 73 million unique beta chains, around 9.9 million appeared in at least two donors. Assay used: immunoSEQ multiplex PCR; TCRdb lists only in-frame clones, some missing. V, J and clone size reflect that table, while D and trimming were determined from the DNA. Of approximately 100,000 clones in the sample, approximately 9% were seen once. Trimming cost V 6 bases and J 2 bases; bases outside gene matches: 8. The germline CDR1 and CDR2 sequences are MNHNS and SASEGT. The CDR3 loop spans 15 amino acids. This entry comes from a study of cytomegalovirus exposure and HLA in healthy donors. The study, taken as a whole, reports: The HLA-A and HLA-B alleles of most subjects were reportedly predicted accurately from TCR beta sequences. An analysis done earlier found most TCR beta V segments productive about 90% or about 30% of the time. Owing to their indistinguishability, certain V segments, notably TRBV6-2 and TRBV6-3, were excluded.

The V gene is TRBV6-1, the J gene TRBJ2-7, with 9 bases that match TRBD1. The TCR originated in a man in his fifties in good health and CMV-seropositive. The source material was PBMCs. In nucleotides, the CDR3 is TGTGCCAGCAGGACCCTCCGGGACAGGGCCTACGAGCAGTACTTC. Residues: CASRTLRDRAYEQYF.